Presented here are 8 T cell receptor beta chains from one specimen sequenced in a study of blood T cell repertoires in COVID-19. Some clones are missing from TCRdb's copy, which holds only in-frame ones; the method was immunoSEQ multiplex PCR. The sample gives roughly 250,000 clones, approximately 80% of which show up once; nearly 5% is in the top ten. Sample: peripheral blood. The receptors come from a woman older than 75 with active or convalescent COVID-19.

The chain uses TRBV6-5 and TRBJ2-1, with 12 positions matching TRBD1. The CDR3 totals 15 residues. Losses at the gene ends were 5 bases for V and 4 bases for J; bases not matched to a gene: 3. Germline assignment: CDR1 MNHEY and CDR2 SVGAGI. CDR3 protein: CASSRDRGQYNEQFF. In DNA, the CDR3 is TGTGCCAGCAGTCGGGACAGGGGGCAATACAATGAGCAGTTCTTC.

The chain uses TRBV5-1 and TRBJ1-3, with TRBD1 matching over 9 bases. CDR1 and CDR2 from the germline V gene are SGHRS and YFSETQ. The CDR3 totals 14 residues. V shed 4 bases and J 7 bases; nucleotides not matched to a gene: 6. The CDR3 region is CASSEGQGTNTIYF. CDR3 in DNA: TGCGCCAGCAGCGAGGGACAGGGAACCAACACCATATATTTT.

The CDR3 region has the DNA TGTGCCAGCAGCTCCCTTGGGGGCATCAAAGACAATGAGCAGTTCTTC. Its translation is CASSSLGGIKDNEQFF. The rearrangement links TRBV7-9 to TRBJ2-1, with D possibly being TRBD1 (6 bases). Germline lookup yields CDR1 SEHNR and CDR2 FQNEAQ (reference sequence). The CDR3 extends over 16 amino acids. Trimming took 4 bases from V and 5 from J, leaving 18 bases between them. The complete variable domain, with remaining parts taken from reference TRBV7-9 and TRBJ2-1, reads DTGVSQNPRHKITKRGQNVTFRCDPISEHNRLYWYRQTLGQGPEFLTYFQNEAQLEKSRLLSDRFSAERPKGSFSTLEIQRTEQGDSAMYLCASSSLGGIKDNEQFFGPGTRLTVL.

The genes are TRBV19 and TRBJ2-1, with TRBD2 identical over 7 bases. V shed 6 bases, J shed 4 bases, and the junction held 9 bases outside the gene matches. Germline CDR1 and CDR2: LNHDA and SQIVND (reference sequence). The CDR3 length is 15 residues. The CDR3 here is CASSLLAAQYNEQFF. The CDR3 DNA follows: TGTGCCAGTAGCCTCCTAGCGGCCCAATACAATGAGCAGTTCTTC.

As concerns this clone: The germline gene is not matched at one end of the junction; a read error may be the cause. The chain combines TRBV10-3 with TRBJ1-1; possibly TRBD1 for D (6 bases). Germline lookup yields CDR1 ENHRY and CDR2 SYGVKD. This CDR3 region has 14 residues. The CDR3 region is CAISEGGSNSEAFF. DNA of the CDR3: TGTGCCATCAGTGAAGGGGGTTCGAACTCTGAAGCTTTCTTT.

The CDR3 reads CASSQTGGRGTEAFF. The DNA of the CDR3 is TGCGCCAGCAGCCAGACCGGGGGTAGGGGCACTGAAGCTTTCTTT. The rearrangement uses TRBV5-1 and TRBJ1-1; a possible D gene is TRBD1 (5 bases). Germline CDR1 is SGHRS and CDR2 is YFSETQ. Between the trimmed V and J ends, which lost 4 bases and 4 bases, there was a span of 17 bases. The CDR3 has 15 amino acids.

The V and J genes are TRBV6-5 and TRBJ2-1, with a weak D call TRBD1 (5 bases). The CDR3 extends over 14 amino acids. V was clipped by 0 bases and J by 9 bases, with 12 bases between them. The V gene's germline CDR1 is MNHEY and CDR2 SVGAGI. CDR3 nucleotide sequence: TGTGCCAGCAGTTACTCGCCTCAGGGCGCTGAGCAGTTCTTC. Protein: CASSYSPQGAEQFF.

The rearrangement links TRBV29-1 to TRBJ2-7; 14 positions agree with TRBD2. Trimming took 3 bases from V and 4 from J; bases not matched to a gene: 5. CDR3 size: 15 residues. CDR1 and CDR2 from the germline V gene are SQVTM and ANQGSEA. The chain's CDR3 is CSVEGTSGSRYEQYF. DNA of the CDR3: TGCAGCGTTGAGGGGACTAGCGGGAGTCGTTACGAGCAGTACTTC.